This T cell receptor (beta chain) appears in the sequencing data of a study of blood T cells in healthy people across ages. Study conclusions and caveats: Naive T cell percentage by flow cytometry tracked strongly with beta diversity. Roughly linear declines in TCR beta diversity per million T cells occurred with age.

CDR3 length: 15 amino acids. CDR1 is MNHEY, CDR2 SMNVEV, per germline (reference sequence). V lost 6 bases and J lost 5; bases outside the gene matches: 7. With a J-beta primer mix and a sample-barcoded 5' primer, a second PCR ran 7 to 11 cycles. Each cDNA molecule was tagged by a template-switch adaptor that had 12 random nucleotides. TCRdb analysed the 5' RACE reads with MiXCR anew, one entry per CDR3 protein. Here the sample spans nearly 800,000 distinct CDR3 sequences, around a quarter being singletons. On this clonotype: Its cognate antigen is unknown.

This sample was shared with a second study, whose subject was T cells of mothers and their children. That investigation notes: Regardless of relatedness, pairs show thymic selection shaping TCR recombination output in a similar manner.

This TCR was sampled from a boy between 5 and 17 years old in good health. The chain employs TRBV27 and TRBJ2-5, with TRBD2 matching over 12 bases. The sequenced sample was blood. The CDR3 sequence is CASRNLAGGPETQYF. The CDR3, as DNA: TGTGCCAGCAGAAATCTAGCGGGGGGGCCCGAGACCCAGTACTTC.